These 10 T cell receptor beta chains were sequenced from one sample in a study of T-cell reconstitution after alpha-beta-depleted transplantation in children. TCRbeta library construction was performed incorporating unique molecular identifiers. TCRdb passed the PCR reads through MiXCR, listing each CDR3 protein once. The sample holds around 52,000 distinct CDR3 sequences, under 6.5% seen once. The sequenced sample was PBMCs, mostly from graft donor cells, obtained 60 days after TCRalphabeta/CD19-depleted stem cell transplant. The receptors come from a female patient between 2 and 15 years old who had a stem cell transplant for aplastic anemia, so the T cells may come from the graft donor.

This clonotype was seen many times. The rearrangement links TRBV5-1 to TRBJ2-1, with TRBD2 matching over 9 bases. Unmatched junction bases numbered 8, after V lost 3 bases and J lost 7 bases. The CDR3 has 15 amino acids. Germline values: CDR1 SGHRS, CDR2 YFSETQ. DNA for the CDR3: TGCGCCAGCAGCTCGCAGGCGGGAGGGGGGAATGAGCAGTTCTTC. Translating it yields CASSSQAGGGNEQFF. The full variable domain, completed using reference TRBV5-1 and TRBJ2-1, is KAGVTQTPRYLIKTRGQQVTLSCSPISGHRSVSWYQQTPGQGLQFLFEYFSETQRNKGNFPGRFSGRQFSNSRSEMNVSTLELGDSALYLCASSSQAGGGNEQFFGPGTRLTVL.

This clonotype was detected ten times or more. The rearrangement links TRBV27 to TRBJ1-6, with D unresolved. Trimming cost V 5 bases and J 7 bases, with 18 bases left between them. The CDR3 extends over 16 amino acids. Germline CDR1 and CDR2: MNHEY and SMNVEV (reference sequence). The CDR3 DNA is TGTGCCAGCAGTCCCCTGCGAGGGAAAGCGAATTCACCCCTCCACTTT. Encoded protein: CASSPLRGKANSPLHF.

This clonotype was seen ten or more times. J is TRBJ1-6 and V is TRBV6-5; 8 positions match TRBD1. CDR1 and CDR2 (germline): MNHEY, SVGAGI. V lost 6 bases, J lost 8 bases, and 12 bases stayed unmatched. This CDR3 is 16 amino acids long. For the CDR3, the DNA is TGTGCCAGCAGGCGGACAGGGAGCGTTATCGATTCACCCCTCCACTTT. It encodes CASRRTGSVIDSPLHF.

This clonotype appeared many times. This rearrangement joins TRBV7-8 to TRBJ2-1; perhaps TRBD2 as D (6 bases). The germline gives CDR1 SGHVS, CDR2 FQNEAQ. This CDR3 has 17 residues. Trimming removed 1 base from V and 1 base from J, with 14 bases in between. For the CDR3, the DNA is TGTGCCAGCAGCTTAGGGCGTAGCGGAGATTCCTACAATGAGCAGTTCTTC. Translation: CASSLGRSGDSYNEQFF.

This clonotype occurred many times. The chain links TRBV5-1 to TRBJ2-7; 7 bases fit TRBD2. Trimming took 0 bases from V and 6 from J; bases not matched to a gene: 9. Germline CDR1 SGHRS, CDR2 YFSETQ. The CDR3 has 15 amino acids. In nucleotides, the CDR3 is TGCGCCAGCAGCTTGGAAAGGCTAGCGGCGGGCGAGCAGTACTTC. Translating it yields CASSLERLAAGEQYF. The whole variable domain, filled in from reference TRBV5-1 and TRBJ2-7, reads KAGVTQTPRYLIKTRGQQVTLSCSPISGHRSVSWYQQTPGQGLQFLFEYFSETQRNKGNFPGRFSGRQFSNSRSEMNVSTLELGDSALYLCASSLERLAAGEQYFGPGTRLTVT.

The table lists this clonotype with many counts. The chain is built from TRBV12-3 or TRBV12-4 and TRBJ2-3, with 8 positions matching TRBD1. Losses at the gene ends were 5 bases for V and 10 bases for J; bases not matched to a gene: 2. This CDR3 is built from 11 residues. DNA of the CDR3: TGTGCCAGCAGTCTGACAGGGGCGCAGTATTTT. Its protein is CASSLTGAQYF.

This clonotype was counted at least ten times. The chain is built from TRBV2 and TRBJ2-7; D might be TRBD1 (5 bases). V lost 4 bases and J lost 7, with 17 bases in between. This CDR3 region has 14 residues. Germline V lookup: CDR1 SNHLY, CDR2 FYNNEI. The CDR3 DNA reads TGTGCCAGCAGTGGGGGCCCCCATCTTCGGGAGCAGTACTTC. Translating gives CASSGGPHLREQYF.

This clonotype was found many times. J is TRBJ2-1 and V is TRBV9, with 9 bases fitting TRBD2. V dropped 4 bases and J dropped 0; count of bases not matched to a gene: 5. Per germline, CDR1 SGDLS and CDR2 YYNGEE. The CDR3 is 16 residues long. The chain's CDR3 is CASSLLAGDSYNEQFF. CDR3 sequence (DNA): TGTGCCAGCAGCCTCTTAGCGGGAGACTCCTACAATGAGCAGTTCTTC.

This chain joins TRBV12-3 or TRBV12-4 and TRBJ1-4; D gene uncertain. Trimming removed 5 bases at V and 5 bases at J, with 12 bases between. The CDR3 is 14 residues long. The CDR3 spells CASSRTDGNEKLFF. The CDR3 DNA reads as TGTGCCAGCAGTCGAACGGACGGGAATGAAAAACTGTTTTTT.

In its sample, this clonotype was seen many times. The chain employs TRBV6-5 and TRBJ1-4; a weak D match, TRBD1 (6 bases). V gave up 10 bases and J gave up 4 bases, with 13 bases separating them. Germline CDR1 is MNHEY and CDR2 is SVGAGI. The CDR3 is 13 residues long. The CDR3 sequence is CAIARTVNEKLFF. The CDR3 DNA reads TGTGCCATCGCCAGGACAGTTAATGAAAAACTGTTTTTT.